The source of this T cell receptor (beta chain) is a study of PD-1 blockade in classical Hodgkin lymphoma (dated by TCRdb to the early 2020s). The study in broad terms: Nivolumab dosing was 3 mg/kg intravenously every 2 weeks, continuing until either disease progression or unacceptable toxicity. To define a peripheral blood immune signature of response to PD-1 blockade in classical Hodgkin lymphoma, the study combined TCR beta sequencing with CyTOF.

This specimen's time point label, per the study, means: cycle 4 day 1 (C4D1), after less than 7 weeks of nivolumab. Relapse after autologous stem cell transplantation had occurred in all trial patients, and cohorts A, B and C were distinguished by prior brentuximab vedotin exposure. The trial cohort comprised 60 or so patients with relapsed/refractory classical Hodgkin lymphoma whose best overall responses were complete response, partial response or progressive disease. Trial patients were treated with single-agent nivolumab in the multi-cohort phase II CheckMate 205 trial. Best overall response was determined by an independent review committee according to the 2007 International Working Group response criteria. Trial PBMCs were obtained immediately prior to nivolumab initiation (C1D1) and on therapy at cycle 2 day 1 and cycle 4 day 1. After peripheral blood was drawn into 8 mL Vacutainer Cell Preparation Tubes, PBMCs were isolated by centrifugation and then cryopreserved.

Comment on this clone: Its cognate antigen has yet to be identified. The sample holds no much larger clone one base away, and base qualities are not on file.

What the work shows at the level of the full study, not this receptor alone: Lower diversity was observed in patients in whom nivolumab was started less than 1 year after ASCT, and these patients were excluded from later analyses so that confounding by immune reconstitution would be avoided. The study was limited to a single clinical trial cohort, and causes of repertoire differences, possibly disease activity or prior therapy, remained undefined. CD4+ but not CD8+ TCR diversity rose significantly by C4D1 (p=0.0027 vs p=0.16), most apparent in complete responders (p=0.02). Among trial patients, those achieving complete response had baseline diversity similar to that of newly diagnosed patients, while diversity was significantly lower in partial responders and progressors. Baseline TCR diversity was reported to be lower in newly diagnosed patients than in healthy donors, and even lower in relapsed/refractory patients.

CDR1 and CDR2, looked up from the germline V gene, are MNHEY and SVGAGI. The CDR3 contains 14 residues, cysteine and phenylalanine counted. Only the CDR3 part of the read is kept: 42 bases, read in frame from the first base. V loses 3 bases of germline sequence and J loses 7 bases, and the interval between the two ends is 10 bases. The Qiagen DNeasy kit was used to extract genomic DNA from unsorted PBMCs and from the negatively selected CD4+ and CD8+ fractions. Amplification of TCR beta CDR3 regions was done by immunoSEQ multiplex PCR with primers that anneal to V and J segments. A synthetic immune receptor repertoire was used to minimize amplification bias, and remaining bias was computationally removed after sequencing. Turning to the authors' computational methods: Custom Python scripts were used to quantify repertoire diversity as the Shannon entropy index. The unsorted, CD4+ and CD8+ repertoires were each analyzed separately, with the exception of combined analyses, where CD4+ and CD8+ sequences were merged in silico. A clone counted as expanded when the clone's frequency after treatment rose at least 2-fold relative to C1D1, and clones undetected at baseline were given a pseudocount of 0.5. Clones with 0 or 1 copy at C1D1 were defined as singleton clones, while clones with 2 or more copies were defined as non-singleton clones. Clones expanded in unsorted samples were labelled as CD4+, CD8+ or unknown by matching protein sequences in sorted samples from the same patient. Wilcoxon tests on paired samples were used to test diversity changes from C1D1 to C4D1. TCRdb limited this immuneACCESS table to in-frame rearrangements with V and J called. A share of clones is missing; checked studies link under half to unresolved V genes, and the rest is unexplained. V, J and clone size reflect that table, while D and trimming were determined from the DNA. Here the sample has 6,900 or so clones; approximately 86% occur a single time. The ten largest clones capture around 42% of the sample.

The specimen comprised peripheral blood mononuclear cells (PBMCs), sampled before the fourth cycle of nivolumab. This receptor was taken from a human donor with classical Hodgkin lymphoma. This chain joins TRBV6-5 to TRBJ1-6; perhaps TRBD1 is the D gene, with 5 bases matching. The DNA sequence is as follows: TGTGCCAGCAGTTATGGGGGTGGGAATTCACCCCTCCACTTT. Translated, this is CASSYGGGNSPLHF.